This TCR beta chain originates from a study of low-dose radiotherapy and immunotherapy resistance in tumors (dated by TCRdb to about 2022). For the wider study: Cohort 1 received 0.5 Gy per fraction every 2 weeks, with a prescribed total PTV dose of 6.5 Gy. Eight patients were included in the translational analysis: three from the first dose cohort and the first five from the second dose cohort. Randomization of trial participants into treatment groups was not performed. Starting on cycle 1 day 1, patients took 300 mg of aspirin by mouth once daily for four cycles. Patients were given nivolumab as a 240 mg flat dose every two weeks and ipilimumab at 1 mg/kg every six weeks, with both drugs delivered intravenously. Patients in Cohort 2 were given 1 Gy per fraction every two weeks, for a total of 13 Gy across 26 weeks. Every two weeks, patients got intravenous cyclophosphamide at 200 mg/m2, given one day ahead of each radiation and immunotherapy administration.

As regards this clonotype: The specificity of this receptor is unknown. Qualities for individual bases were not recorded, and no much larger clone is one base off.

The time point label, as the study defines it: before trial treatment. Donors were enrolled in RACIN, a single-arm phase I dose-escalation trial in which nivolumab, ipilimumab, aspirin, low-dose cyclophosphamide and low-dose radiotherapy were combined. Eligible patients had advanced, TIL-negative solid tumors. The CDR3, from cysteine to phenylalanine, totals 13 residues. Only the CDR3 region is kept as DNA, spanning 39 bases read in frame from base 1. Sequences ENHRY (CDR1) and SYGVKD (CDR2) are obtained from the germline V gene. V is trimmed back by 10 bases and J by 5 bases, and the junction contains 6 bases that no gene match accounts for. Instrument on record: Illumina HiSeq 2500. First-strand cDNA was synthesized using Superscript III and a set of TRAV- and TRBV-specific primers, so that both TCRalpha and TCRbeta chains were covered. An approximately 18-cycle PCR with Phusion amplified the TCRs, pairing a constant-region primer with the adapter that was attached to the V primers. Isolated mRNA was amplified with the MessageAmp II aRNA Amplification Kit, using a roughly 15-hour in vitro transcription at 37°C. The Dynabeads mRNA DIRECT Purification Kit was used to isolate mRNA for TCR sequencing. A second roughly 24-cycle Phusion PCR added indexed Illumina adapters, and products were purified with AMPure XP beads. In the source study's methods: Custom Perl scripts were used to pool TCR sequences that encoded the same protein, to remove out-of-frame sequences, and to calculate the abundance of each clonotype. The analysis excluded TCR sequences that were supported by just one read. The metrics used to describe the repertoires included Shannon entropy, Gini index, clonality, richness, and the frequency of TCRs shared between repertoires. TCRdb reran the public reads through fastp at Q25 and MiXCR, keeping productive beta chains. Duplicate CDR3 protein sequences are folded into a single record with the most common DNA and genes. None of the V and J calls come from the authors' own analysis; TCRdb made them. Present in this sample are 65,000 to 95,000 distinct CDR3 sequences, approximately 17% of which were seen just once. Of the sample, over 4.5% is held by the ten largest clones.

Sequencing used PBMCs, obtained before treatment. This sequence originates from a male donor with prostate cancer. The chain is made from TRBV10-3 and TRBJ2-7; 12 bases in the middle match TRBD1. The encoded CDR3 is CATTGQGAHEQYF. DNA sequence: TGTGCCACGACGGGACAGGGGGCCCACGAGCAGTACTTC.